This record looks at one T cell receptor (beta chain) sequence and its context. Antigen: not known. This sample stems from a study of T cell responses to AZD1222 COVID-19 vaccine. Regarding the study as a whole: Sampled repertoires all dated from after the peak T cell response.

The data were produced by immunoSEQ multiplex PCR, yet TCRdb's version contains in-frame clones alone and is incomplete. Of about 220,000 clones in the sample, around 93% were seen once. CDR1 LGHNA and CDR2 YSLEER come from the germline V gene. The CDR3 is made up of 19 amino acids. V shed 1 base and J shed 0 bases, with 16 bases lying between them. The gene calls are TRBV4-3 and TRBJ2-6; weak D call: TRBD1 (6 bases). The source was peripheral blood, collected on day 0 of MenACWY control vaccination. This receptor was obtained from an adult in good health. The CDR3 spells CASSQGQVLFSSGANVLTF. CDR3 DNA sequence: TGCGCCAGCAGCCAAGGACAGGTCCTATTCAGCTCTGGGGCCAACGTCCTGACTTTC.